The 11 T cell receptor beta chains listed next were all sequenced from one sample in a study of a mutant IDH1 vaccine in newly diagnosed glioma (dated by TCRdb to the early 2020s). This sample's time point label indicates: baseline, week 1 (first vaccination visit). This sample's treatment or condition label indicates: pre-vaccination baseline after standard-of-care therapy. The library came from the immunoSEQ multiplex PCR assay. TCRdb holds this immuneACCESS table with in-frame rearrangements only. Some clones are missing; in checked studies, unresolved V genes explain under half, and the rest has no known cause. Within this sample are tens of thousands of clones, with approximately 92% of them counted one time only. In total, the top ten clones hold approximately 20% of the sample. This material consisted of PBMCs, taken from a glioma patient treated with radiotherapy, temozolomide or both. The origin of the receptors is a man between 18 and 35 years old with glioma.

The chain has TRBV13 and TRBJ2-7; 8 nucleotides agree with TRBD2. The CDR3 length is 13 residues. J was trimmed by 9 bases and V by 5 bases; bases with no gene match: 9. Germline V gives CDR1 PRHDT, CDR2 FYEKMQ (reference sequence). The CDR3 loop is CASSPRTSRGQYF. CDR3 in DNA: TGTGCCAGCAGCCCCAGGACTAGCCGGGGGCAGTACTTC.

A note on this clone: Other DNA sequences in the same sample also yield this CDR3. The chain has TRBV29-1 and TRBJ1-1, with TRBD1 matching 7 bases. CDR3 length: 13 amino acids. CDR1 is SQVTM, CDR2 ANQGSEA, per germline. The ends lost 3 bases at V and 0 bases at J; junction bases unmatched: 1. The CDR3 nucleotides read TGCAGCGTTGAGGGACAGCTGAACACTGAAGCTTTCTTT. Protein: CSVEGQLNTEAFF.

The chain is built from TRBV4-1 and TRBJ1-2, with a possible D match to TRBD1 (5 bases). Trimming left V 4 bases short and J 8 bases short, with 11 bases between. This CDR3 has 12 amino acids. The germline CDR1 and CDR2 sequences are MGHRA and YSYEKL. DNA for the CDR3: TGCGCCAGCAGCCGCCCGGGGCCCGGCTACACCTTC. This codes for CASSRPGPGYTF.

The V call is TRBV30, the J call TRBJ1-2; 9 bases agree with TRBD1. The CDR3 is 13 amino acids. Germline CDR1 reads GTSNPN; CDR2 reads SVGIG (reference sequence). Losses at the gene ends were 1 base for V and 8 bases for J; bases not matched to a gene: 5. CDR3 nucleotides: TGTGCCTGGAGTGCGGGACAGGGAAGAGGCTACACCTTC. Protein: CAWSAGQGRGYTF.

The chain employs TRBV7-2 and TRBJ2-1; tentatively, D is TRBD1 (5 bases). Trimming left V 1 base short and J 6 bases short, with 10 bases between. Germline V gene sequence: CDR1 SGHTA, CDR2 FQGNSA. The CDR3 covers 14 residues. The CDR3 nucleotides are TGTGCCAGCAGCTTAGACAGGTTAGGCAATGAGCAGTTCTTC. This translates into CASSLDRLGNEQFF.

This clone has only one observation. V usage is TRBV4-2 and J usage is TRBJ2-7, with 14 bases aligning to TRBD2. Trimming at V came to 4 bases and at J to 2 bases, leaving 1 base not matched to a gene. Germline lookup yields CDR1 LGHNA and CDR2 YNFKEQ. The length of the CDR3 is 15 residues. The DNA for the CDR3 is TGTGCCAGCAGCCCGGGACTAGCGGGGGCCTACGAGCAGTACTTC. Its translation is CASSPGLAGAYEQYF.

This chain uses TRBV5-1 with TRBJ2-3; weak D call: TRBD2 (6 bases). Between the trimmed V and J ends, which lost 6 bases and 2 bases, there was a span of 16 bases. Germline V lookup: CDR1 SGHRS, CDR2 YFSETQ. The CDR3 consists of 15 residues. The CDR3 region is CASTGWGDPTDTQYF. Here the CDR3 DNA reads TGCGCCAGCACCGGTTGGGGGGACCCCACAGATACGCAGTATTTT.

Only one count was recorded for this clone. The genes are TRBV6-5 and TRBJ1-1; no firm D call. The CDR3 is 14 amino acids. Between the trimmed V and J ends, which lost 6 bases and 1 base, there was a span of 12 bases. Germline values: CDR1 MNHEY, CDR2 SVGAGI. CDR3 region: CASRPSPGNTEAFF. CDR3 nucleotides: TGTGCCAGCAGACCCTCCCCGGGGAACACTGAAGCTTTCTTT.

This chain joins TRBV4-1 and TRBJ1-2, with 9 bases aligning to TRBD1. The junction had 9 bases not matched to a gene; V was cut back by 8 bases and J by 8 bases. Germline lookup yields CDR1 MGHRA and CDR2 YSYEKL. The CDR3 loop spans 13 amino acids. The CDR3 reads CASRRQGVAGYTF. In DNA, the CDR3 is TGCGCCAGCCGGCGACAGGGGGTCGCAGGCTACACCTTC.

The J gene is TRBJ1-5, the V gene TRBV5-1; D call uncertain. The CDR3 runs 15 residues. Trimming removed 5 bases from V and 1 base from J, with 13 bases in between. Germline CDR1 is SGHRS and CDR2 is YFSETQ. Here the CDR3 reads CASSPGPQSNQPQHF. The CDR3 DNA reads TGCGCCAGCAGTCCGGGCCCCCAGAGCAATCAGCCCCAGCATTTT.

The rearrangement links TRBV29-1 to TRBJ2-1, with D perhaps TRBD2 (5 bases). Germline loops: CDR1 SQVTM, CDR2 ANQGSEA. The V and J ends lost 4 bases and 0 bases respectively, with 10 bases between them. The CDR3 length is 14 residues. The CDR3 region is CSVVAGPSYNEQFF. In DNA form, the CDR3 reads TGCAGCGTTGTGGCGGGTCCCTCCTACAATGAGCAGTTCTTC.